This note documents a single T cell receptor (beta chain) sequence. There is no known antigen for this receptor. No much larger clone exists at a distance of one base, and base qualities are not known. Participants in the prospective study were enrolled through a virtual design, were aged about 18 to 90 years, and lived in 24 United States geographic areas. In the prospective study, participants were assigned to cohorts based on the clinical history participants reported in a screening survey and a study questionnaire. Recovered participants in ImmuneRACE Cohort 3 were defined by two consecutive negative NP/OP PCR tests, clearance by a healthcare professional, or resolution of symptoms. Mobile phlebotomists in the prospective study collected whole blood, serum and a nasopharyngeal or oropharyngeal swab from every participant. Prospective study participants could optionally give additional blood draws and questionnaires over an approximately 2-month period. Prospective study blood samples were shipped either frozen or at room temperature before DNA extraction.

These data originate in a study of blood T cell repertoires in COVID-19 (TCRdb year 2020). In the study overall: Samples from collaborators originated in the United States, Italy and Spain and spanned both the acute and convalescent phases of COVID-19. Deeply sampled blood TCRbeta repertoires from subjects exposed to, actively infected with, or recovered from COVID-19 were included in the dataset. A freely available public database, intended as a resource for researchers studying the immune response to SARS-CoV-2, is where the repertoires were released. Samples were obtained from the ongoing ImmuneRACE study (first 160 participants) and from some 1,200 subjects provided by 6 global collaborators. HLA class I and class II types, where available, came from metadata supplied by the sample provider rather than from assay-based typing. Nearly every sample came with metadata listing a de-identified subject ID, COVID-19 status, age in years and sex. The prospective study material was composed of cDNA or gDNA derived from T cells, B-cell-depleted T cells, or PBMCs.

What the study reported, not specific to this receptor: Clinical and demographic metadata were provided uncurated, with the amount varying by source and participant.

TCRbeta CDR3 regions were amplified from genomic DNA by means of the immunoSEQ Assay, a bias-controlled multiplex PCR. In the authors' own workflow: Within the assay, amplification of reference gene primers was used to estimate how many nucleated cells each sample contained. To quantify the absolute abundance of each unique TCRbeta CDR3 rearrangement, sequence reads were collapsed and filtered. For each sample, productive Simpson clonality was calculated by taking the square root of Simpson's diversity index across productive rearrangements. The immuneACCESS repertoire file appears here via TCRdb, limited to in-frame rearrangements. These files lack a portion of the clones; in checked studies, under half of the deficit traces to unresolved V genes, and the cause of the others is not known. The V and J calls and clone size were taken over from that table, and D and trimming were inferred from the DNA. The table for this sample lists some 310,000 clones; roughly 90% of them were counted only once. The ten largest clones represent roughly a tenth of the sample.

Taken from the germline V gene, the CDR1 and CDR2 loops are SGHAT and FQNNGV. From the cysteine up to the phenylalanine, the CDR3 has a length of 12 residues. Here the CDR3 DNA is all that survives: 36 bases in frame from base 1. The V end loses 1 base and the J end loses 5 bases, and a stretch of 5 bases separates them. The chain is made from TRBV11-2 and TRBJ1-1; a confident D gene designation cannot be given. The sample consisted of PBMCs or T cells enriched from blood (not recorded which). This receptor was obtained from a woman in her twenties or thirties who had recovered from COVID-19. The nucleotide sequence is given as TGTGCCAGCAGCTTAGCCGGGACTGAAGCTTTCTTT. Its protein is CASSLAGTEAFF. Joined to the reference TRBV11-2 and TRBJ1-1 proteins, this CDR3 gives the full variable domain: EAGVAQSPRYKIIEKRQSVAFWCNPISGHATLYWYQQILGQGPKLLIQFQNNGVVDDSQLPKDRFSAERLKGVDSTLKIQPAKLEDSAVYLCASSLAGTEAFFGQGTRLTVV.